This T cell receptor (beta chain) came from a study of T cell repertoires in cytomegalovirus infection. About the research overall: CMV epitopes that were recently identified and HLA-C-restricted were used alongside well-studied HLA-B-restricted ones. Public signatures in TCR beta pointed to CMV infection and matching HLA type. Study-wide points: The response measured ex vivo was dominated by TCR beta clonotypes (HLA-C-restricted and CMV-specific). Cumulative public TCR beta family frequency identified CMV carriers with the relevant HLA.

On this clonotype: The antigen is not known.

TCRdb passed the reads through MiXCR, listing each CDR3 protein once. The sample carries approximately 270,000 distinct CDR3 sequences, roughly a fifth recorded once. Source: cultured PBMCs, taken from culture after CMV antigen stimulation. The clonotype was recovered from a human donor in good health (CMV status not recorded). Some clones in this sample may be carry-over from other donors' samples.

The CDR3 here is CASLQSSYNEQFF. In DNA form, the CDR3 reads TGTGCCAGTTTACAGAGCTCCTACAATGAGCAGTTCTTC. V is TRBV7-9 and J is TRBJ2-1, with D uncertain. Germline-derived CDR1 and CDR2 are SEHNR and FQNEAQ (reference sequence). Trimming left V 9 bases short and J 0 bases short, with 9 bases between. This CDR3 region has 13 residues.